These 23 T cell receptor beta chains share one sample of origin, sequenced in a study of T cell responses to AZD1222 COVID-19 vaccine. The method was immunoSEQ multiplex PCR; TCRdb's version includes in-frame clones alone and lacks a portion of them. The sample includes about 140,000 clones, more than 85% of them seen just once. The sample in question was peripheral blood, obtained on day 0 of AZD1222 vaccination. Source of these receptors: an adult in good health.

This clone has a single count. The chain has TRBV24-1 and TRBJ1-1, with D possibly TRBD1 on 5 matching bases. This CDR3 spans 13 amino acids. Germline V gene data show CDR1 as KGHDR and CDR2 as SFDVKD. Trimming left V 7 bases short and J 1 base short, with 9 bases between. CDR3 sequence reads: CATSHGGNTEAFF. DNA of the CDR3: TGTGCCACCAGCCATGGGGGGAACACTGAAGCTTTCTTT.

The V and J genes are TRBV5-1 and TRBJ2-7, with D tentatively TRBD2 (6 bases). V dropped 4 bases and J dropped 2 bases, with 28 bases sitting between them. The V gene's germline CDR1 is SGHRS and CDR2 YFSETQ. The CDR3 covers 19 residues. The DNA of the CDR3 is TGCGCCAGCAGCCGTCGCGGGATAAATGATCGATTGGCAGCCTACGAGCAGTACTTC. Protein sequence: CASSRRGINDRLAAYEQYF.

This clone has only a few counts. The CDR3 sequence: CASKSGINQPQHF. In DNA, the CDR3 is TGTGCCAGCAAGTCCGGGATTAATCAGCCCCAGCATTTT. The chain carries TRBV28 and TRBJ1-5; D gene ambiguous. CDR1 is MDHEN, CDR2 SYDVKM, per germline. The CDR3 covers 13 residues. Trimming took 7 bases from V and 4 from J, leaving 11 bases between them.

This sequence joins TRBV5-5 and TRBJ1-1; 8 bases line up with TRBD1. The germline CDR1 and CDR2 sequences are SGHKS and YYEKEE (reference sequence). Trimming removed 0 bases from V and 5 bases from J; junction bases left unmatched: 6. CDR3 length: 15 residues. The CDR3 reads CASSLGSRGLTEAFF. The DNA for the CDR3 is TGTGCCAGCAGCTTGGGTTCCAGGGGGCTGACTGAAGCTTTCTTT.

The chain carries TRBV29-1 and TRBJ1-2; no firm D call. Between the trimmed V and J ends, which lost 4 bases and 3 bases, there was a span of 12 bases. There are 13 residues in the CDR3. Germline V lookup: CDR1 SQVTM, CDR2 ANQGSEA. This chain's CDR3 is CSVGVHNHYGYTF. The CDR3 DNA is TGCAGCGTTGGGGTGCACAACCACTATGGCTACACCTTC.

The chain uses TRBV25-1 and TRBJ2-7; possibly TRBD1 or TRBD2 for D (5 bases each). In germline, CDR1 is MGHDK, CDR2 SYGVNS. This CDR3 spans 15 amino acids. V was shortened by 9 bases and J by 2 bases, with 20 bases between the two germline ends. CDR3 sequence reads: CASSGILDTTYEQYF. As DNA, the CDR3 is TGTGCCAGTTCGGGGATCCTGGACACTACCTACGAGCAGTACTTC.

This clone was seen more than once but under ten times. The gene calls are TRBV2 and TRBJ1-2, with a possible D match to TRBD1 (6 bases). This CDR3 is built from 15 residues. Per the germline V gene, CDR1 is SNHLY and CDR2 is FYNNEI. The V end was cut by 6 bases, the J end by 5 bases, with 19 bases between. As DNA, the CDR3 is TGTGCCAGCAGGGTAGGGACAAAGGCCTTGTATGGCTACACCTTC. The encoded protein is CASRVGTKALYGYTF.

The chain couples TRBV7-9 to TRBJ1-3; TRBD1 is a possible D gene (5 bases). The CDR3 sequence is 17 residues long. Per the germline V gene, CDR1 is SEHNR and CDR2 is FQNEAQ (reference sequence). V shed 4 bases and J shed 0 bases, with 16 bases lying between them. Here the CDR3 reads CASSSYRLNPSGNTIYF. The CDR3 DNA reads as TGTGCCAGCAGCTCTTACAGGCTTAACCCCTCTGGAAACACCATATATTTT.

CDR3 region: CASSYSNTGNTEAFF. Written as DNA, the CDR3 is TGTGCCAGCAGTTACTCGAATACAGGGAACACTGAAGCTTTCTTT. The chain has TRBV6-5 and TRBJ1-1; possible D gene TRBD1, 5 bases. Trimming pared 0 bases from V and 1 base from J, leaving 9 bases between. The germline CDR1 and CDR2 sequences are MNHEY and SVGAGI. This CDR3 region has 15 residues.

The J gene is TRBJ2-7, the V gene TRBV13; maybe TRBD1 (5 bases). Trimming removed 0 bases from V and 7 bases from J, with 10 bases in between. The CDR3 consists of 13 residues. Germline CDR1 PRHDT, CDR2 FYEKMQ (reference sequence). DNA for the CDR3: TGTGCCAGCAGCTTAGGGGACCCAGGGGAGCAGTACTTC. Protein sequence: CASSLGDPGEQYF.

This clone was seen a single time. The rearrangement uses TRBV9 and TRBJ2-3; D might be TRBD1 (8 bases). The CDR3 is 15 residues long. CDR1 and CDR2 from the germline V gene are SGDLS and YYNGEE. V was cut by 0 bases and J by 6 bases, with 14 bases left in between. CDR3 sequence reads: CASSVAGQGGDTQYF. DNA of the CDR3: TGTGCCAGCAGCGTAGCCGGACAGGGAGGGGATACGCAGTATTTT.

The chain combines TRBV6-5 with TRBJ1-2; 8 bases agree with TRBD1. The CDR3 extends over 15 amino acids. Germline V CDR1 and CDR2: MNHEY, SVGAGI. Trimming cost V 0 bases and J 7 bases; bases outside gene matches: 7. The CDR3: CASSYSSGTGGGYTF. The CDR3 coding sequence is TGTGCCAGCAGTTACTCGAGTGGGACAGGAGGTGGCTACACCTTC.

The table lists this clone with a count of one. The genes are TRBV11-3 and TRBJ2-7; D is unclear. The V gene lost 3 bases and the J gene lost 3 bases, with 6 bases spanning the gap. In germline, CDR1 is SGHNT, CDR2 YENEEA. CDR3 length: 12 amino acids. The CDR3 nucleotides read TGTGCCAGCAGCTTGGGATACTACGAGCAGTACTTC. The encoded protein is CASSLGYYEQYF.

This chain joins TRBV15 and TRBJ1-5; D possibly corresponds to TRBD1 (5 bases). Germline-derived CDR1 and CDR2 are LNHNV and YYDKDF (reference sequence). This CDR3 spans 16 amino acids. V shed 0 bases and J shed 7 bases, with 16 bases lying between them. CDR3 sequence: CATSRDEVGGSQPQHF. The CDR3 DNA reads TGTGCCACCAGCAGAGATGAGGTCGGGGGAAGCCAGCCCCAGCATTTT.

The V gene is TRBV2, the J gene TRBJ1-5, with D unresolved. This CDR3 has 14 residues. Looked up from germline, CDR1 is SNHLY and CDR2 is FYNNEI. Trimming cost V 4 bases and J 1 base, with 8 bases left between them. The CDR3 DNA is TGTGCCAGCAGTGGACCCGACAGCAATCAGCCCCAGCATTTT. Its translation is CASSGPDSNQPQHF.

Only a few counts were recorded for this clone. V usage is TRBV30 and J usage is TRBJ1-2, with 10 bases lining up with TRBD1. The CDR3 has 13 residues. V was clipped by 3 bases and J by 10 bases; unmatched bases: 8. Per germline, CDR1 GTSNPN and CDR2 SVGIG (reference sequence). CDR3 in DNA: TGTGCCTGGAGGGGGACAGGGGATCTGGTCTACACCTTC. It is translated as CAWRGTGDLVYTF.

DNA of the CDR3: TGTGCCAGCAGCTTGGGCGGATCTTTGCCCCAGCATTTT. This translates into CASSLGGSLPQHF. The gene calls are TRBV7-9 and TRBJ1-5; D is unresolved. The CDR3 runs to 13 residues. Trimming cost V 3 bases and J 9 bases, with 12 bases left between them. Germline V gives CDR1 SEHNR, CDR2 FQNEAQ (reference sequence).

The chain joins TRBV3-1 (or the pseudogene TRBV3-2) to TRBJ2-3, with D hard to call. The CDR3 covers 13 residues. In germline, CDR1 is LGHDT, CDR2 YNNKEL (reference sequence). Trimming pared 4 bases from V and 3 bases from J, leaving 8 bases between. CDR3 nucleotides: TGTGCCAGCAGCCCTTTACGGACAGATACGCAGTATTTT. This translates into CASSPLRTDTQYF.

The J gene is TRBJ1-4, the V gene TRBV3-1 (or the pseudogene TRBV3-2); D may be TRBD1 (6 bases). Trimming removed 1 base from V and 10 bases from J, with 13 bases in between. The CDR3 is 14 residues long. Germline V gives CDR1 LGHDT, CDR2 YNNKEL (reference sequence). Here the CDR3 DNA reads TGTGCCAGCAGCCAAGGATGGACCAGGGGAAAACTGTTTTTT. This codes for CASSQGWTRGKLFF.

This clone is a singleton in its sample. The V call is TRBV28, the J call TRBJ2-3, with D uncertain. Trimming removed 6 bases at V and 6 bases at J, with 7 bases between. The V gene's germline CDR1 is MDHEN and CDR2 SYDVKM. The CDR3 sequence is 11 residues long. In DNA, the CDR3 is TGTGCCAGCAGCTCCCCCGATACGCAGTATTTT. This gives the protein CASSSPDTQYF.

V and J are TRBV7-2 and TRBJ1-6; 7 bases match TRBD1. Germline CDR1 is SGHTA and CDR2 is FQGNSA. With V trimmed by 5 bases and J by 5 bases, 12 bases remained unmatched. The CDR3 extends over 17 amino acids. As DNA, the CDR3 is TGTGCCAGCAGCCTGGAACCGGGACAGCCGAATAATTCACCCCTCCACTTT. Its protein product is CASSLEPGQPNNSPLHF.

The chain links TRBV7-8 to TRBJ2-7; 7 positions match TRBD1. J lost 2 bases, V lost 2 bases, and 6 bases had no gene match. Germline CDR1 reads SGHVS; CDR2 reads FQNEAQ. The CDR3 covers 15 residues. The CDR3 sequence is CASSLRSGQAYEQYF. The CDR3 DNA sequence: TGTGCCAGCAGCTTAAGGTCAGGACAGGCCTACGAGCAGTACTTC.

The chain is built from TRBV5-1 and TRBJ2-2; perhaps TRBD1 as D (7 bases). This CDR3 is 16 amino acids long. Germline V CDR1 and CDR2: SGHRS, YFSETQ. The germline V and J ends were trimmed by 3 bases and 4 bases, with 16 bases remaining between them. The CDR3 protein is CASSSGGTWGTGELFF. The CDR3 nucleotides are TGCGCCAGCAGCTCAGGGGGGACCTGGGGCACCGGGGAGCTGTTTTTT.